These 28 T cell receptor beta chains came from one sample sequenced in a study of T-cell reconstitution after alpha-beta-depleted transplantation in children. Molecular barcoding with unique molecular identifiers was used for the TCRbeta library. One entry per CDR3 protein results from TCRdb running MiXCR on the PCR reads. Of about 16,000 distinct CDR3 sequences detected, around 5% appear once; the ten largest clones hold about 7.3%. The specimen comprised PBMCs, sampled before TCRalphabeta/CD19-depleted stem cell transplant. Receptor source: a boy aged 5-17 years with acute lymphoblastic leukemia, due to receive a stem cell transplant.

This clonotype was recorded at least ten times. This chain connects TRBV24-1 to TRBJ2-7; 8 positions match TRBD2. The junction had 7 bases not matched to a gene; V was cut back by 5 bases and J by 5 bases. Germline V gene sequence: CDR1 KGHDR, CDR2 SFDVKD. This CDR3 contains 14 residues. CDR3 nucleotides: TGTGCCACCAGTGTCGGGGGGGCAAGGAACGAGCAGTACTTC. Protein sequence: CATSVGGARNEQYF.

This clonotype qualifies as medium-sized (0.01 to 0.1%). The chain couples TRBV4-1 to TRBJ2-3; 10 nucleotides align to TRBD2. The length of the CDR3 is 15 residues. The V segment lost 4 bases and the J segment 5 bases; nucleotides outside the gene matches: 6. In germline, CDR1 is MGHRA, CDR2 YSYEKL. For the CDR3, the DNA is TGCGCCAGCAGCCCGCTAGCGGGAGAGGAAGATACGCAGTATTTT. It translates to CASSPLAGEEDTQYF.

In its sample, this clonotype was seen many times. The chain uses TRBV7-9 and TRBJ2-3, with D hard to call. The CDR3 is 13 residues long. CDR1 is SEHNR, CDR2 FQNEAQ, per germline (reference sequence). Trimming shortened V by 6 bases and J by 5 bases, and 12 bases separated the two germline ends. In DNA, the CDR3 is TGTGCCAGCAGTTCCTCGGGCGGAGATACGCAGTATTTT. Amino acid sequence: CASSSSGGDTQYF.

This clonotype showed up many times. The chain couples TRBV20-1 to TRBJ2-5; 7 positions agree with TRBD1. Germline CDR1 is DFQATT and CDR2 is SNEGSKA (reference sequence). The CDR3 length is 14 residues. V shed 3 bases, J shed 7 bases, and the junction held 11 bases outside the gene matches. This chain's CDR3 is CSARTGQASGTQYF. DNA for the CDR3: TGCAGTGCTAGGACCGGACAGGCGTCCGGGACCCAGTACTTC.

This clonotype was counted at least ten times. The chain carries TRBV24-1 and TRBJ2-1, with a tentative D call TRBD2 (5 bases). V was shortened by 8 bases and J by 0 bases, with 7 bases between the two germline ends. CDR3 length equals 13 residues. Germline V gene lookup returns CDR1 KGHDR and CDR2 SFDVKD. CDR3 protein: CATTGSSYNEQFF. The CDR3 coding sequence is TGTGCCACCACGGGAAGCTCCTACAATGAGCAGTTCTTC.

This clonotype was detected ten times or more. This chain connects TRBV7-9 to TRBJ2-7; 7 bases align to TRBD1. Germline V gives CDR1 SEHNR, CDR2 FQNEAQ (reference sequence). The CDR3 spans 15 residues. V was pared by 5 bases and J by 5 bases, with 12 bases of the junction left unmatched. CDR3 sequence (DNA): TGTGCCAGCAGCCCCCGGACAGGCGACCGCCACGAGCAGTACTTC. Its translation: CASSPRTGDRHEQYF.

This clonotype was found many times. The chain uses TRBV9 and TRBJ1-3; no firm D call. Trimming cost V 4 bases and J 0 bases, with 11 bases left between them. CDR1 is SGDLS, CDR2 YYNGEE, per germline. The CDR3 loop spans 15 amino acids. CDR3 amino acids: CASSPLVISGNTIYF. The CDR3 DNA reads as TGTGCCAGCAGCCCCCTGGTAATCTCTGGAAACACCATATATTTT.

This clonotype appeared many times. The chain has TRBV5-4 and TRBJ2-1; D gene unclear. The CDR3 runs 13 residues. Trimming removed 0 bases from V and 6 bases from J, with 7 bases in between. CDR1 SGHNT and CDR2 YYREEE come from the germline V gene (reference sequence). This chain's CDR3 is CASSLVRSNEQFF. The CDR3 DNA sequence: TGTGCCAGCAGCTTGGTACGGTCCAATGAGCAGTTCTTC.

V usage is TRBV11-3 and J usage is TRBJ1-1; 8 nucleotides match TRBD1. Germline V lookup: CDR1 SGHNT, CDR2 YENEEA. The V gene end was trimmed by 5 bases and the J gene end by 5 bases; junction bases not matched to a gene: 4. The CDR3 has 13 residues. As DNA, the CDR3 is TGTGCCAGCAGCCGACGGACAGGGACTGAAGCTTTCTTT. Protein sequence: CASSRRTGTEAFF.

This clonotype occurred many times. DNA of the CDR3: TGTGCCAGCAGTTTCCCCCAGCGGGAGGGAGGCTACGAGCAGTACTTC. Residues: CASSFPQREGGYEQYF. V and J are TRBV27 and TRBJ2-7, with 10 bases lining up with TRBD2. In germline, CDR1 is MNHEY, CDR2 SMNVEV (reference sequence). The junction had 8 bases not matched to a gene; V was cut back by 3 bases and J by 3 bases. This CDR3 spans 16 amino acids.

The table lists this clonotype with many counts. V is TRBV29-1 and J is TRBJ1-1, with D possibly matching TRBD1 (6 bases). This CDR3 comprises 13 residues. V was clipped by 5 bases and J by 3 bases, with 13 bases between them. Per germline, CDR1 SQVTM and CDR2 ANQGSEA. CDR3 nucleotide sequence: TGCAGCGTTTCAACAGGGCCGGACACTGAAGCTTTCTTT. Its translation: CSVSTGPDTEAFF.

This clonotype appeared many times. V is TRBV6-5 and J is TRBJ1-2, with no clear D. Germline V gene lookup returns CDR1 MNHEY and CDR2 SVGAGI. The ends were cut back, 7 bases at V and 7 bases at J, with 19 bases in the middle. This CDR3 has 14 amino acids. As DNA, the CDR3 is TGTGCCAGCACCCCGGACTGGGCAGACGGTGGCTACACCTTC. As protein: CASTPDWADGGYTF.

This clonotype was counted at least ten times. This chain joins TRBV7-6 and TRBJ1-5, with 7 bases identical to TRBD1. Germline trimming cut 2 bases from V and 2 bases from J; bases unmatched to any gene: 12. This CDR3 spans 18 amino acids. CDR1 is SGHVS, CDR2 FNYEAQ, per germline. The CDR3 reads CASSLIGKGQTRNQPQHF. The CDR3 DNA reads as TGTGCCAGCAGCTTAATCGGCAAGGGACAGACGCGCAATCAGCCCCAGCATTTT.

This clonotype came up many times. The chain couples TRBV9 to TRBJ2-1; D remains ambiguous. This CDR3 contains 12 residues. Germline CDR1 is SGDLS and CDR2 is YYNGEE. The V and J ends lost 0 bases and 6 bases respectively, with 4 bases between them. The CDR3 DNA is TGTGCCAGCAGCGTAGTTACCAATGAGCAGTTCTTC. Its translation: CASSVVTNEQFF.

This clonotype was counted ten times or more. This chain's CDR3 is CASSFSRVSGYNEQFF. CDR3 nucleotide sequence: TGTGCCAGCAGCTTCTCTCGGGTTTCGGGCTACAATGAGCAGTTCTTC. The chain recombines TRBV7-9 with TRBJ2-1, with D uncertain. The CDR3 spans 16 residues. Germline values: CDR1 SEHNR, CDR2 FQNEAQ (reference sequence). Trimming left V 3 bases short and J 3 bases short, with 15 bases between.

In its sample, this clonotype is medium-sized. The chain uses TRBV7-2 and TRBJ2-7, with D possibly being TRBD1 or TRBD2 (7 bases each). CDR1 and CDR2 from the germline V gene are SGHTA and FQGNSA. The length of the CDR3 is 15 residues. V dropped 6 bases and J dropped 2 bases, with 17 bases sitting between them. CDR3 sequence: CASRVRGGQAYEQYF. The CDR3 DNA is TGTGCCAGCAGAGTCAGGGGGGGTCAGGCCTACGAGCAGTACTTC.

This clonotype showed up many times. The chain employs TRBV3-1 and TRBJ2-5; 8 bases map to TRBD2. CDR1 is LGHDT and CDR2 is YNNKEL in the germline V gene (reference sequence). The CDR3 covers 18 residues. Losses at the gene ends were 1 base for V and 5 bases for J; bases not matched to a gene: 15. CDR3: CASSQASSYRGGPETQYF. The CDR3, as DNA: TGTGCCAGCAGCCAAGCCTCCTCTTATCGGGGGGGCCCTGAGACCCAGTACTTC.

This clonotype showed up many times. The J gene is TRBJ1-1, the V gene TRBV3-1; D unresolved. The V and J ends lost 5 bases and 5 bases respectively, with 18 bases between them. The CDR3 is 15 amino acids. CDR1 is LGHDT, CDR2 YNNKEL, per germline (reference sequence). Here the CDR3 reads CASSSSEEGGTEAFF. CDR3 DNA: TGTGCCAGCAGCTCTTCTGAGGAGGGAGGAACTGAAGCTTTCTTT.

This clonotype was found many times. The chain has TRBV30 and TRBJ1-6; D perhaps matches TRBD1 (5 bases). Trimming removed 3 bases from V and 6 bases from J, with 15 bases in between. CDR1 and CDR2 (germline): GTSNPN, SVGIG (reference sequence). The CDR3 length is 15 residues. CDR3 in amino acids: CAWSSSGTLNSPLHF. CDR3 in DNA: TGTGCCTGGAGCTCCAGTGGGACTCTTAATTCACCCCTCCACTTT.

This clonotype was recorded many times. V usage is TRBV29-1 and J usage is TRBJ1-1, with 12 bases fitting TRBD1. Germline V gene data show CDR1 as SQVTM and CDR2 as ANQGSEA. Trimming at V came to 7 bases and at J to 5 bases, leaving 11 bases not matched to a gene. The CDR3 is 15 amino acids. CDR3 nucleotide sequence: TGCAGCGCTAGGGACAGGGGGCTCCGGGGAACTGAAGCTTTCTTT. This translates into CSARDRGLRGTEAFF.

This clonotype came up many times. The chain joins TRBV9 to TRBJ1-5; the D gene is possibly TRBD1 (6 bases). There are 15 residues in the CDR3. CDR1 SGDLS and CDR2 YYNGEE come from the germline V gene. V was cut by 4 bases and J by 0 bases, with 11 bases left in between. The CDR3 here is CASSRTDTSNQPQHF. CDR3 bases: TGTGCCAGCAGCCGGACAGATACTAGCAATCAGCCCCAGCATTTT.

This clonotype appeared a few times. The CDR3 region is CASSSTGQGTNTEAFF. The CDR3 region has the DNA TGTGCCAGCAGCTCAACGGGACAAGGGACGAACACTGAAGCTTTCTTT. The genes are TRBV11-3 and TRBJ1-1, with D possibly matching TRBD1 (6 bases). Trimming took off 4 bases at V and 1 base at J, with 16 bases between the two ends. CDR1 and CDR2 (germline): SGHNT, YENEEA. The CDR3 is 16 residues long.

This clonotype was found many times. The chain combines TRBV2 with TRBJ1-4; 8 bases map to TRBD1. The V and J ends lost 10 bases and 8 bases, in that order; junction bases with no gene match: 12. CDR1 is SNHLY, CDR2 FYNNEI, per germline. The CDR3 runs 14 residues. The CDR3 loop reads CATERTRGREKLFF. For the CDR3, the DNA is TGTGCCACCGAAAGAACCAGGGGGCGCGAAAAACTGTTTTTT.

This clonotype was found many times. The chain employs TRBV7-2 and TRBJ1-1; D perhaps matches TRBD1 (6 bases). Germline V CDR1 and CDR2: SGHTA, FQGNSA. This CDR3 spans 16 amino acids. The ends were cut back, 2 bases at V and 0 bases at J, with 13 bases in the middle. The CDR3 loop reads CASSLHPGTMNTEAFF. For the CDR3, the DNA is TGTGCCAGCAGCTTACATCCAGGGACAATGAACACTGAAGCTTTCTTT.

This rearrangement joins TRBV4-2 to TRBJ2-7; D call uncertain. Germline V gene lookup returns CDR1 LGHNA and CDR2 YNFKEQ. The CDR3 is 15 amino acids. Trimming removed 1 base from V and 2 bases from J, with 12 bases in between. CDR3 in amino acids: CASSQGPVPTYEQYF. The CDR3 DNA sequence: TGTGCCAGCAGCCAAGGACCCGTTCCCACCTACGAGCAGTACTTC.

This clonotype was seen many times. The V gene is TRBV20-1, the J gene TRBJ1-5, with 9 nucleotides matching TRBD1. Germline V gene lookup returns CDR1 DFQATT and CDR2 SNEGSKA (reference sequence). With 4 bases clipped from V and 8 bases from J, the junction kept 6 bases outside the gene matches. The CDR3 contains 13 residues. This chain's CDR3 is CSAMTGGGEPQHF. In DNA form, the CDR3 reads TGCAGTGCTATGACAGGGGGTGGGGAGCCCCAGCATTTT.

This clonotype has ten or more counts. The chain uses TRBV7-2 and TRBJ1-2, with D possibly being TRBD1 (5 bases). With 4 bases removed from V and 8 bases from J, the gap between germline ends came to 17 bases. CDR1 and CDR2 from the germline V gene are SGHTA and FQGNSA. The CDR3 runs to 14 residues. CDR3 DNA sequence: TGTGCCAGCAGCTACCCGACAGACCAACCGGGCTACACCTTC. Protein sequence: CASSYPTDQPGYTF. Variable domain in full (rest from reference TRBV7-2 and TRBJ1-2): GAGVSQSPSNKVTEKGKDVELRCDPISGHTALYWYRQSLGQGLEFLIYFQGNSAPDKSGLPSDRFSAERTGGSVSTLTIQRTQQEDSAVYLCASSYPTDQPGYTFGSGTRLTVV.

This clonotype has at least ten counts. V is TRBV6-5 and J is TRBJ1-1; D unresolved. This CDR3 spans 13 amino acids. Trimming pared 8 bases from V and 6 bases from J, leaving 16 bases between. CDR1 is MNHEY and CDR2 is SVGAGI in the germline V gene. DNA of the CDR3: TGTGCCAGCCAGACATCTTTGGGCCCTGAAGCTTTCTTT. It translates to CASQTSLGPEAFF.